This is a list of T cell receptor beta chains from one sample in a study of post-analysis software for immune sequencing data. From the PCR reads, TCRdb called clonotypes with MiXCR, one entry per CDR3 protein. The sample carries 400,000 to 500,000 distinct CDR3 sequences, roughly 40% recorded once. The material sequenced was blood. These receptors came from a girl aged 2-10 years with multiple sclerosis. Each CDR3 is given without its conserved first and last residue. Rows may omit the clone size; those that give it use once, few, many or a size class.

size | V | CDR3
NA | TRBV12-3/TRBV12-4 | ASSPQVGAYEQY
NA | TRBV28 | ASSLGTAGANVPT
NA | TRBV13 | ASSFPGQGAPRWEAF
NA | TRBV6-2/TRBV6-3 | VSSSIQETQY
NA | TRBV7-6 | ASSLEGSKNIQY
NA | TRBV15 | ATSREGSGASYNSPLH
few | TRBV6-6 | ASSYYFETREGYT
NA | TRBV20-1 | SARATSTYEQY
NA | TRBV7-2 | ASSPDRGTDTQY
few | TRBV21-1 | ASSKVWAGEIDEQY
few | TRBV28 | ASAGGTDTQY
NA | TRBV28 | ASSFPRQTRHT
NA | TRBV4-1 | ASSQGPRTLDIEAF
few | TRBV12-3/TRBV12-4 | ASSFSLQQQETQY
NA | TRBV6-6 | TSRAGGRWTDTQY
few | TRBV7-2 | ASSLYSPVGSYNEQF
NA | TRBV5-4 | ASSPGTSAYEQY
few | TRBV7-2 | ASSPGDGYQETQY
few | TRBV7-6 | ASSPILAPPETQY
NA | TRBV5-5 | ASSLLGDRGLAGTNTDTQY
once | TRBV25-1 | ASRASVSYEQY
NA | TRBV20-1 | TPRGGPDNYGYT
NA | TRBV12-3/TRBV12-4 | ASSFSLAGGNEQF
NA | TRBV7-2 | ASSPRGLYNTGELF
NA | TRBV29-1 | SVEEENRGRVDGYT
few | TRBV6-5 | ASRSANRGSNQPQH
few | TRBV12-5 | ASGSTGETQY